Listed below are T cell receptor beta chains from one sample, sequenced in a study of blood T cell repertoires in COVID-19. Using immunoSEQ multiplex PCR, the repertoire was profiled, and TCRdb retains in-frame clones only, with some absent. The data hold roughly 72,000 clones, with around 79% observed a single time. The sequenced sample consisted of peripheral blood. These receptors were taken from a woman over 75 with active or convalescent COVID-19. Both conserved end residues are part of each CDR3. The D gene is left open where the match is weak. Size tells how often a clone was seen (once, few, many) or the class of an expanded clone, and some rows leave it out.

d_gene	v_gene	j_gene	abundance	CDR3aa	CDR3nt
TRBD1	TRBV10-3	TRBJ1-6	once	CAISDLGQGNSPLHF	TGTGCCATCAGTGATCTAGGACAGGGGAATTCACCCCTCCACTTT
-	TRBV30	TRBJ2-2	-	CAWASSGELFF	TGTGCCTGGGCTAGTTCCGGGGAGCTGTTTTTT
-	TRBV5-1	TRBJ2-1	-	CASSLELVGTSNEQFF	TGCGCCAGCAGCTTGGAACTCGTGGGGACTTCCAATGAGCAGTTCTTC
TRBD2	TRBV19	TRBJ2-7	few	CASSGSVRDGRQYF	TGTGCCAGCAGCGGGAGTGTTAGGGATGGTCGGCAGTACTTC
TRBD1	TRBV3-1/TRBV3-2	TRBJ2-7	-	CASSTSGDRIYEQYF	TGTGCCAGCAGTACAAGTGGGGACAGAATTTACGAGCAGTACTTC
TRBD2	TRBV5-8	TRBJ2-1	-	CASSLARTSGSYNEQFF	TGTGCCAGCAGCTTGGCCCGTACTAGCGGCTCCTACAATGAGCAGTTCTTC
-	TRBV5-1	TRBJ2-7	-	CASSLDQGLYEQYF	TGCGCCAGCAGCTTGGACCAGGGGCTGTACGAGCAGTACTTC
TRBD2	TRBV7-3	TRBJ2-1	-	CASSSPTSAHNEQFF	TGTGCCAGCAGCTCCCCGACTAGCGCCCACAATGAGCAGTTCTTC
-	TRBV6-2/TRBV6-3	TRBJ1-2	-	CASSYSRGINYGYTF	TGTGCCAGCAGTTACTCACGGGGGATTAACTATGGCTACACCTTC
-	TRBV7-6	TRBJ2-1	-	CASSFSSYQFF	TGTGCCAGCAGCTTCTCTAGCTACCAGTTCTTC
TRBD2	TRBV7-9	TRBJ2-2	-	CASSQVERGATNTGELFF	TGTGCCAGCAGCCAGGTGGAGCGGGGGGCGACAAACACCGGGGAGCTGTTTTTT
-	TRBV27	TRBJ2-3	-	CASSFVRTDTQYF	TGTGCCAGCAGTTTTGTCAGAACAGATACGCAGTATTTT
-	TRBV6-5	TRBJ1-5	-	CASRTGGSNQPQHF	TGTGCCAGCCGGACGGGGGGTAGTAATCAGCCCCAGCATTTT
-	TRBV15	TRBJ1-3	-	CATSRDRGFGNTIYF	TGTGCCACCAGCAGAGATCGGGGGTTCGGAAACACCATATATTTT
-	TRBV9	TRBJ2-5	-	CASSARTESKETQYF	TGTGCCAGCAGCGCGCGGACAGAGAGTAAAGAGACCCAGTACTTC
-	TRBV6-5	TRBJ1-6	-	CASRDGTVYNSPLHF	TGTGCCAGCAGGGATGGGACTGTCTATAATTCACCCCTCCACTTT
-	TRBV11-3	TRBJ2-3	few	CASSSPGLLTDTQYF	TGTGCCAGCAGCTCCCCGGGACTTCTCACAGATACGCAGTATTTT
-	TRBV27	TRBJ2-6	-	CASSPDRKRSGANVLTF	TGTGCCAGCAGTCCAGACAGAAAACGCTCTGGGGCCAACGTCCTGACTTTC
TRBD2	TRBV7-9	TRBJ2-5	once	CASSTSGSSETQYF	TGTGCCAGCAGCACTAGCGGGAGTTCCGAGACCCAGTACTTC
-	TRBV18	TRBJ2-7	-	CASSPPNGGWEQYF	TGTGCCAGCTCACCACCGAACGGAGGGTGGGAGCAGTACTTC
TRBD2	TRBV7-8	TRBJ2-2	-	CASSPIAGGPMGTGELFF	TGTGCCAGCAGCCCAATAGCGGGGGGGCCAATGGGAACCGGGGAGCTGTTTTTT
-	TRBV3-1/TRBV3-2	TRBJ1-6	-	CASSQVMAGASPLHF	TGTGCCAGCAGCCAAGTTATGGCAGGGGCATCACCCCTCCACTTT
TRBD1	TRBV5-1	TRBJ1-2	few	CASSLVGLFTGGSAGYTF	TGCGCCAGCAGCTTGGTGGGGCTTTTTACAGGGGGCTCAGCCGGCTACACCTTC
TRBD1	TRBV6-5	TRBJ2-7	-	CASRQDRGVWEQYF	TGTGCCAGCAGGCAGGACAGGGGGGTTTGGGAGCAGTACTTC
TRBD1	TRBV10-3	TRBJ2-7	-	CAIEQGTSYEQYF	TGTGCCATCGAACAGGGGACCAGCTACGAGCAGTACTTC
-	TRBV7-8	TRBJ2-1	-	CAGGVFQDNEQFF	TGTGCGGGGGGAGTCTTCCAGGATAATGAGCAGTTCTTC
-	TRBV7-9	TRBJ2-7	medium-sized	CASSREGADSYEQYF	TGTGCCAGCAGCCGGGAGGGGGCAGACTCCTACGAGCAGTACTTC
TRBD2	TRBV28	TRBJ2-5	few	CASSSSPGLAGRQETQYF	TGTGCCAGCAGTTCATCTCCGGGACTAGCGGGACGACAAGAGACCCAGTACTTC
TRBD1	TRBV2	TRBJ2-7	-	CASSANRDRANYEQYF	TGTGCCAGCAGTGCCAACCGGGACAGGGCGAACTACGAGCAGTACTTC
-	TRBV10-2	TRBJ1-3	-	CASRTQGHPSGNTIYF	TGCGCCAGCCGAACCCAGGGCCACCCCTCTGGAAACACCATATATTTT
-	TRBV18	TRBJ1-2	few	CASSPQGVGYGYTF	TGTGCCAGCTCACCACAGGGAGTCGGATATGGCTACACCTTC
-	TRBV5-1	TRBJ2-2	few	CASSLVQGGTGELFF	TGCGCCAGCAGCTTGGTGCAGGGTGGCACCGGGGAGCTGTTTTTT
-	TRBV5-1	TRBJ2-1	-	CASSPGWGVHRAEQFF	TGCGCCAGCAGCCCGGGGTGGGGGGTCCATCGGGCTGAGCAGTTCTTC
TRBD2	TRBV7-8	TRBJ2-3	-	CASSLGSGRERADTQYF	TGTGCCAGCAGCTTAGGAAGTGGGCGGGAGCGGGCAGATACGCAGTATTTT
TRBD2	TRBV18	TRBJ2-5	-	CASSRGLAGGDQETQYF	TGTGCCAGCTCACGAGGACTAGCGGGGGGGGATCAAGAGACCCAGTACTTC